Shown below are 15 T cell receptor beta chains from a single sample sequenced in a study of tumor-infiltrating lymphocytes in localized non-small cell lung cancer. TCRdb's copy holds only in-frame clones and misses some; the assay was immunoSEQ multiplex PCR. This sample yields several thousand clones, of which 50% to 75% are seen a single time; 10% to 15% belongs to the top ten. What was sequenced was uninvolved lung tissue not adjacent to the tumor. The source is a human donor with non-small cell lung cancer.

The chain recombines TRBV9 with TRBJ1-2, with a weak D call TRBD1 (5 bases). Trimming shortened V by 5 bases and J by 4 bases, and 15 bases separated the two germline ends. Looked up from germline, CDR1 is SGDLS and CDR2 is YYNGEE. The CDR3 loop spans 14 amino acids. The CDR3 DNA reads as TGTGCCAGCAGTCCCTCCAGGGAAACCTATGGCTACACCTTC. As protein: CASSPSRETYGYTF.

The chain couples TRBV29-1 to TRBJ1-2; no clear D gene. This CDR3 contains 14 residues. Germline CDR1 is SQVTM and CDR2 is ANQGSEA. Trimming removed 0 bases at V and 2 bases at J, with 10 bases between. CDR3 region: CSVEDRGKNYGYTF. In DNA form, the CDR3 reads TGCAGCGTTGAAGATAGAGGGAAAAACTATGGCTACACCTTC.

The chain couples TRBV6-5 to TRBJ2-5; 11 bases agree with TRBD2. Germline V gene sequence: CDR1 MNHEY, CDR2 SVGAGI. This CDR3 region has 16 residues. The trim removed 4 bases at V and 2 bases at J, leaving 6 bases unmatched. The CDR3 bases are TGTGCCAGCAGTTCGAGACCTAGCGGGGGGCAAGAGACCCAGTACTTC. Its protein product is CASSSRPSGGQETQYF.

This rearrangement joins TRBV5-1 to TRBJ1-3; no reliable D call. The CDR3 runs to 13 residues. Germline V gene sequence: CDR1 SGHRS, CDR2 YFSETQ. V was clipped by 4 bases and J by 2 bases, with 7 bases between them. The CDR3 protein is CASSLVTGNTIYF. In nucleotides, the CDR3 is TGCGCCAGCAGCCTCGTTACTGGAAACACCATATATTTT.

V and J are TRBV9 and TRBJ2-3; tentatively, D is TRBD1 or TRBD2 (6 bases each). V shed 4 bases and J shed 0 bases, with 12 bases lying between them. This CDR3 spans 15 amino acids. Looked up from germline, CDR1 is SGDLS and CDR2 is YYNGEE. The CDR3 region has the DNA TGTGCCAGCAGCCCAGAGGGGGGAAGCACAGATACGCAGTATTTT. Its translation: CASSPEGGSTDTQYF.

In its sample, this clone was seen a few times. This chain connects TRBV29-1 to TRBJ1-1; a weak D match, TRBD1 (6 bases). Trimming shortened V by 7 bases and J by 7 bases, and 19 bases separated the two germline ends. Germline V gene data show CDR1 as SQVTM and CDR2 as ANQGSEA. CDR3 size: 13 residues. CDR3 loop: CSGIRDTEGEAFF. The CDR3 coding sequence is TGCAGCGGAATCCGGGACACGGAAGGTGAAGCTTTCTTT.

The chain employs TRBV7-6 and TRBJ2-7; a weak D match, TRBD2 (6 bases). Trimming stripped 5 bases from V and 7 bases from J, with 15 bases between. Germline CDR1 SGHVS, CDR2 FNYEAQ. The CDR3 length is 13 residues. Here the CDR3 reads CASSIKTSSEQYF. DNA of the CDR3: TGTGCCAGCAGCATAAAGACTAGTTCTGAGCAGTACTTC.

This clone was found once. Germline and junction disagree at one end, which may indicate a read error. This chain uses TRBV2 with TRBJ1-1; unclear D gene. Germline CDR1 and CDR2: SNHLY and FYNNEI. The length of the CDR3 is 13 residues. CDR3: CAGSQDQNTEAFF. The CDR3 DNA follows: TGTGCCGGCAGCCAAGACCAGAACACTGAAGCTTTCTTT.

J is TRBJ1-2 and V is TRBV6-5, with D tentatively TRBD1 (6 bases). Germline-derived CDR1 and CDR2 are MNHEY and SVGAGI. Trimming cost V 2 bases and J 2 bases, with 6 bases left between them. This CDR3 is 13 amino acids long. CDR3 sequence (DNA): TGTGCCAGCAGTTACGACAGGAACTATGGCTACACCTTC. Translated: CASSYDRNYGYTF.

The V gene is TRBV7-9, the J gene TRBJ2-3; D is ambiguous. This CDR3 region has 13 residues. The V end was cut by 0 bases, the J end by 3 bases, with 4 bases between. CDR1 is SEHNR, CDR2 FQNEAQ, per germline (reference sequence). CDR3 nucleotide sequence: TGTGCCAGCAGCTTAGCGGAGACAGATACGCAGTATTTT. It codes for CASSLAETDTQYF.

This clone has just one count. The chain uses TRBV30 and TRBJ2-5; the D is unclear. V gave up 4 bases and J gave up 5 bases, with 8 bases separating them. CDR3 length: 11 amino acids. Germline V gene sequence: CDR1 GTSNPN, CDR2 SVGIG (reference sequence). As DNA, the CDR3 is TGTGCCTGGATCAGGTCGGAGACCCAGTACTTC. Translating gives CAWIRSETQYF.

The V and J genes are TRBV9 and TRBJ1-4; TRBD1 is a possible D gene (5 bases). The CDR3 covers 15 residues. Germline V gene lookup returns CDR1 SGDLS and CDR2 YYNGEE. V was pared by 3 bases and J by 4 bases, with 13 bases between. CDR3 loop: CASSAVGTHNEKLFF. For the CDR3, the DNA is TGTGCCAGCAGCGCGGTGGGGACCCATAATGAAAAACTGTTTTTT. The full variable domain, in which reference TRBV9 and TRBJ1-4 provide the parts outside the CDR3, is DSGVTQTPKHLITATGQRVTLRCSPRSGDLSVYWYQQSLDQGLQFLIQYYNGEERAKGNILERFSAQQFPDLHSELNLSSLELGDSALYFCASSAVGTHNEKLFFGSGTQLSVL.

The chain links TRBV6-1 to TRBJ1-1; a weak D match, TRBD1 (5 bases). CDR1 is MNHNS, CDR2 SASEGT, per germline. This CDR3 contains 13 residues. V lost 6 bases and J lost 1, with 9 bases in between. CDR3 residues: CASSLGTNTEAFF. CDR3 coding DNA: TGTGCCAGCAGCTTAGGGACGAACACTGAAGCTTTCTTT.

By share, this clone ranks as medium-sized. The V gene is TRBV2, the J gene TRBJ1-4; D is unresolved. CDR3 length equals 12 residues. The V gene lost 3 bases and the J gene lost 10 bases, with 9 bases spanning the gap. Germline V gives CDR1 SNHLY, CDR2 FYNNEI. The CDR3 DNA sequence: TGTGCCAGCAGTGATAGGGAGACAAAACTGTTTTTT. It codes for CASSDRETKLFF.

Concerning this clone itself: Sequence at one end of the junction differs from germline and may be a read error. The J gene is TRBJ1-1, the V gene TRBV10-3; TRBD1 might be the D (5 bases). The CDR3 consists of 15 residues. Germline CDR1 reads ENHRY; CDR2 reads SYGVKD. CDR3 DNA sequence: TGTGCCAGCAGTACTGAAGACAGACTGAACACTGAAGCTTTCTTT. Translation gives CASSTEDRLNTEAFF.